This T cell receptor beta chain was identified during a study of T cell repertoires in cytomegalovirus infection. About the study: The public TCR beta signatures pointed to both CMV infection and matching HLA type.

Using its own MiXCR run on the reads, TCRdb lists one record per CDR3 protein. The sample includes about 830,000 distinct CDR3 sequences, around a third seen only once; the top ten take 9.5% to 15%. The CDR3 covers 14 residues. V was trimmed by 6 bases and J by 2 bases, leaving 14 bases between them. From germline, CDR1 is MNHNS and CDR2 SASEGT. As concerns this clonotype: Its specificity is unknown.

This rearrangement joins TRBV6-1 to TRBJ2-7, with D perhaps TRBD2 (5 bases). The origin of this receptor is a human donor in good health (CMV status not recorded). Some clones in this sample may be carry-over from other donors' samples. The input for sequencing was cultured CD8+ T cells from PBMCs, taken from culture after CMV antigen stimulation. The CDR3 reads CASRGRGWAYEQYF. The CDR3, as DNA: TGTGCCAGCAGAGGTCGAGGGTGGGCCTACGAGCAGTACTTC.